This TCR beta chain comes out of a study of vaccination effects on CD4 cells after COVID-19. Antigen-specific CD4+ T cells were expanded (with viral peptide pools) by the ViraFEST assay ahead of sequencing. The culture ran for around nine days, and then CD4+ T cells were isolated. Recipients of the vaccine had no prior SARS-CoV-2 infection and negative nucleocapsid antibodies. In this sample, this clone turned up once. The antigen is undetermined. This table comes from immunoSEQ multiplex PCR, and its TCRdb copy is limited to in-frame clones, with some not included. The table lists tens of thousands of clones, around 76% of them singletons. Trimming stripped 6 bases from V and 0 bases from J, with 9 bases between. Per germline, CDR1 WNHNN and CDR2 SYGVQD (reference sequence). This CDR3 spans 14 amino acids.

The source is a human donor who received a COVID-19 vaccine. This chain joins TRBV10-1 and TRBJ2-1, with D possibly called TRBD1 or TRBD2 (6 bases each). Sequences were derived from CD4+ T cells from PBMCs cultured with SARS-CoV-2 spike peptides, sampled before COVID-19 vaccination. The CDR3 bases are TGCGCCAGCAGCGGGGGCAACTCCTACAATGAGCAGTTCTTC. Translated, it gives CASSGGNSYNEQFF.